These 16 T cell receptor beta chains were sequenced from one sample in a study of T cells in Graves' hyperthyroidism and ophthalmopathy. RNA transcripts served as the template for amplifying TCR beta CDR3 regions. TCR CDR3 regions were first amplified by RT-PCR with HTBI primers. Each CDR3 protein gets one entry after TCRdb re-called the multiplex PCR reads with MiXCR. The sample lists some 800,000 distinct CDR3 sequences, around 38% occurring once. Sequenced sample: blood. The source of these receptors is a man between 18 and 29 years old with Graves' hyperthyroidism.

V usage is TRBV7-9 and J usage is TRBJ2-5; no clear D gene. V was pared by 3 bases and J by 3 bases, with 8 bases between. The CDR3 loop spans 13 amino acids. Germline V gives CDR1 SEHNR, CDR2 FQNEAQ (reference sequence). CDR3 bases: TGTGCCAGCAGCTTTTTTTGGGAAGAGACCCAGTACTTC. Translated: CASSFFWEETQYF.

This clonotype was recorded a few times. V usage is TRBV12-3 or TRBV12-4 and J usage is TRBJ1-1; possibly TRBD1 for D (5 bases). The V end lost 6 bases, the J end lost 6 bases, and 23 bases lay between the germline ends. The CDR3 extends over 16 amino acids. As DNA, the CDR3 is TGTGCCAGCAGGGGACGAGGGAGAAGGTCTCATCCTGAAGCTTTCTTT. The encoded protein is CASRGRGRRSHPEAFF.

In its sample, this clonotype was seen many times. V usage is TRBV20-1 and J usage is TRBJ2-7; the D gene is possibly TRBD2 (6 bases). Per the germline V gene, CDR1 is DFQATT and CDR2 is SNEGSKA (reference sequence). Trimming removed 0 bases from V and 6 bases from J, with 12 bases in between. The CDR3 loop spans 13 amino acids. The CDR3 sequence is CSARDWDFGEQYF. CDR3 coding DNA: TGCAGTGCTAGAGATTGGGACTTCGGCGAGCAGTACTTC.

A note on this clonotype: The junction differs from germline at one of its ends, possibly a read error. The chain carries TRBV7-8 and TRBJ2-5, with 12 bases matching TRBD2. The CDR3 has 20 residues. CDR1 is SGHVS, CDR2 FQNEAQ, per germline. CDR3 DNA: TGTGCCAGCAGATTAGTCGGGGCTAGCGGGAGGGTTGGGTTTCGGGAGACCCAGTACTTC. It translates to CASRLVGASGRVGFRETQYF.

The CDR3 nucleotides are TGTGCCAGCAGCTCTCTAGCGGGAGGTCTCAAGGGGGCCAACGTCCTGACTTTC. It encodes CASSSLAGGLKGANVLTF. This chain uses TRBV7-2 with TRBJ2-6, with TRBD2 matching 11 bases. The CDR3 runs 18 residues. Germline assignment: CDR1 SGHTA and CDR2 FQGNSA. V shed 4 bases, J shed 4 bases, and the junction held 9 bases outside the gene matches.

The chain has TRBV7-9 and TRBJ2-7; weak D call: TRBD2 (6 bases). Germline-derived CDR1 and CDR2 are SEHNR and FQNEAQ (reference sequence). The CDR3 is 14 amino acids. V was pared by 2 bases and J by 6 bases, with 14 bases between. The CDR3 reads CASSLQKRGCEQYF. The CDR3 DNA sequence: TGTGCCAGCAGCTTACAAAAACGGGGGTGCGAGCAGTACTTC.

The V and J genes are TRBV7-6 and TRBJ2-5, with 11 bases lining up with TRBD2. The CDR3 is 16 residues long. V gave up 1 base and J gave up 2 bases; unmatched junction bases: 3. From germline, CDR1 is SGHVS and CDR2 FNYEAQ. The CDR3 nucleotides read TGTGCCAGCAGCTTAGGGGCTAGCGGGGGGCAAGAGACCCAGTACTTC. It encodes CASSLGASGGQETQYF.

This clonotype occurred many times. This chain joins TRBV29-1 and TRBJ2-6; perhaps TRBD1 as D (5 bases). The CDR3 totals 16 residues. CDR1 and CDR2 (germline): SQVTM, ANQGSEA. The germline V and J ends were trimmed by 4 bases and 2 bases, with 15 bases remaining between them. CDR3 bases: TGCAGCGTTGCAAGGGGAAAGTTCACTGGGGCCAACGTCCTGACTTTC. This sequence encodes CSVARGKFTGANVLTF.

The CDR3 is CASSYREGLHTEAFF. DNA for the CDR3: TGTGCCAGCAGTTACCGGGAGGGACTGCACACTGAAGCTTTCTTT. The chain uses TRBV6-5 and TRBJ1-1, with TRBD1 as a possible D gene (5 bases). The CDR3 runs 15 residues. V was clipped by 2 bases and J by 3 bases, with 13 bases between them. Germline values: CDR1 MNHEY, CDR2 SVGAGI.

This clonotype has more than one count but fewer than ten. The J gene is TRBJ2-2, the V gene TRBV10-3, with TRBD2 as a possible D gene (5 bases). The CDR3 is 12 residues long. The germline CDR1 and CDR2 sequences are ENHRY and SYGVKD. The V end lost 10 bases, the J end lost 7 bases, and 13 bases lay between the germline ends. The CDR3 here is CASRGVGGELFF. The DNA for the CDR3 is TGTGCCAGCCGGGGTGTTGGCGGGGAGCTGTTTTTT.

V and J are TRBV6-5 and TRBJ1-1; D not certain. V was pared by 10 bases and J by 6 bases, with 12 bases between. Germline CDR1 and CDR2: MNHEY and SVGAGI. The CDR3 runs 11 residues. The CDR3 DNA reads TGTGCCACAACTATGCAGTCTGAAGCTTTCTTT. It encodes CATTMQSEAFF.

To note about this clonotype: It may be a read error: a sequence one base away is much more abundant. This sequence joins TRBV2 and TRBJ1-3, with D unclear. The CDR3 has 16 residues. Germline values: CDR1 SNHLY, CDR2 FYNNEI. V gave up 1 base and J gave up 2 bases, with 12 bases separating them. The CDR3 protein is CASSEGTPGTGNTIYF. The DNA for the CDR3 is TGTGCCAGCAGTGAAGGGACTCCCGGGACTGGAAACACCATATATTTT.

Regarding this clonotype: At one of its ends the junction is not consistent with the germline gene, which may arise from a read error. The chain combines TRBV9 with TRBJ1-6; the match to TRBD1 covers 9 bases. The CDR3 has 18 amino acids. Germline loops: CDR1 SGDLS, CDR2 YYNGEE. CDR3 coding DNA: TGTGCCAGCAGTTTATTTGGGACAGGGCGTTCCTATAATTCACCCCTTCACTTT. It encodes CASSLFGTGRSYNSPLHF. The full variable domain, completed using reference TRBV9 and TRBJ1-6, is DSGVTQTPKHLITATGQRVTLRCSPRSGDLSVYWYQQSLDQGLQFLIQYYNGEERAKGNILERFSAQQFPDLHSELNLSSLELGDSALYFCASSLFGTGRSYNSPLHFGNGTRLTVT.

This clonotype showed up many times. The chain links TRBV9 to TRBJ2-5, with a weak D call TRBD1 (8 bases). This CDR3 has 15 amino acids. Germline V lookup: CDR1 SGDLS, CDR2 YYNGEE. Trimming cost V 0 bases and J 5 bases, with 14 bases left between them. CDR3 bases: TGTGCCAGCAGCGTAGACGGACAGGGAGGGGAGACCCAGTACTTC. It specifies CASSVDGQGGETQYF.

This clonotype has just a few counts. The chain recombines TRBV7-9 with TRBJ1-4; possibly TRBD1 for D (5 bases). Per germline, CDR1 SEHNR and CDR2 FQNEAQ (reference sequence). The CDR3 has 14 amino acids. Deletions cut 3 bases from V and 7 bases from J, with 12 bases between. CDR3 nucleotides: TGTGCCAGCAGCTTGACAGCAGGATCTGAAAAACTGTTTTTT. Protein product: CASSLTAGSEKLFF.

On this clonotype: This may be a read error: a much more frequent sequence differs by one nucleotide. No conserved phenylalanine or tryptophan ends this CDR3, so it is likely a read error. CDR3 DNA: TGCGCCAGCAGCTTGGAAAAGGGGAGCACTGAAGCTTTCGTT. Translating it yields CASSLEKGSTEAFV. The chain couples TRBV5-1 to TRBJ1-1; TRBD1 might be the D (5 bases). CDR1 SGHRS and CDR2 YFSETQ come from the germline V gene. There are 14 residues in the CDR3. The germline V and J ends were trimmed by 0 bases and 4 bases, with 10 bases remaining between them.